A single sample gave rise to the 14 T cell receptor beta chains below, sequenced in a study of T cell changes during pregnancy in multiple sclerosis. Generated by immunoSEQ multiplex PCR, the TCRdb table keeps only in-frame clones and is missing some. The table shows around 30,000 clones, with 89% occurring only once. Sample: CD8+ T cells from peripheral blood mononuclear cells, taken in the second trimester of pregnancy. The receptors originated from a female donor with multiple sclerosis, enrolled in a pregnancy study.

The chain employs TRBV27 and TRBJ2-3; D possibly corresponds to TRBD2 (6 bases). Trimming took off 6 bases at V and 8 bases at J, with 27 bases between the two ends. CDR1 MNHEY and CDR2 SMNVEV come from the germline V gene (reference sequence). The CDR3 is made up of 17 amino acids. The chain's CDR3 is CASSSPGTYLFPGTQYF. CDR3 in DNA: TGTGCCAGCAGCTCACCCGGGACTTATTTATTCCCGGGTACGCAGTATTTT.

The gene calls are TRBV27 and TRBJ2-6; TRBD1 aligns across 10 bases. The CDR3 covers 17 residues. V lost 6 bases and J lost 1; bases outside the gene matches: 6. Looked up from germline, CDR1 is MNHEY and CDR2 is SMNVEV (reference sequence). The CDR3 protein is CASRPGQGPSGANVLTF. DNA for the CDR3: TGTGCCAGCAGGCCGGGACAGGGGCCGTCTGGGGCCAACGTCCTGACTTTC. Full variable domain (rest looked up from reference TRBV27 and TRBJ2-6): EAQVTQNPRYLITVTGKKLTVTCSQNMNHEYMSWYRQDPGLGLRQIYYSMNVEVTDKGDVPEGYKVSRKEKRNFPLILESPSPNQTSLYFCASRPGQGPSGANVLTFGAGSRLTVL.

The chain carries TRBV15 and TRBJ1-6; 7 nucleotides match TRBD1. Germline V gives CDR1 LNHNV, CDR2 YYDKDF (reference sequence). The length of the CDR3 is 19 residues. V was pared by 4 bases and J by 7 bases, with 19 bases of the junction left unmatched. CDR3 sequence reads: CATSNSKTGIDGRNSPLHF. Written as DNA, the CDR3 is TGTGCCACCAGCAACTCGAAGACAGGGATCGATGGGCGAAATTCACCCCTCCACTTT.

V gene TRBV5-8 combines with J gene TRBJ2-7; 7 nucleotides match TRBD2. Trimming took 3 bases from V and 3 from J; bases not matched to a gene: 9. Germline CDR1 and CDR2: SGHTS and YDEGEE. This CDR3 contains 15 residues. The CDR3 coding sequence is TGTGCCAGCAGCTATGGATGGGGGGGAAGCTACGAGCAGTACTTC. The encoded protein is CASSYGWGGSYEQYF. Based on the CDR3 plus reference TRBV5-8 and TRBJ2-7, the full variable domain is EAGVTQSPTHLIKTRGQQATLRCSPISGHTSVYWYQQALGLGLQFLLWYDEGEERNRGNFPPRFSGRQFPNYSSELNVNALELEDSALYLCASSYGWGGSYEQYFGPGTRLTVT.

This chain joins TRBV7-9 and TRBJ2-1; perhaps TRBD2 as D (5 bases). V was clipped by 6 bases and J by 7 bases, with 25 bases between them. The CDR3 is 17 residues long. Per germline, CDR1 SEHNR and CDR2 FQNEAQ (reference sequence). For the CDR3, the DNA is TGTGCCAGCAGGGGCCCCAACTCACTAGGAGCTTTGAATGAGCAGTTCTTC. Protein: CASRGPNSLGALNEQFF.

The genes are TRBV5-6 and TRBJ1-2; D is ambiguous. This CDR3 is built from 15 residues. The germline gives CDR1 SGHDT, CDR2 YYEEEE. V gave up 6 bases and J gave up 5 bases, with 20 bases separating them. CDR3 coding DNA: TGTGCCAGCATCCCCGCCCTGGAAGGAGATTATGGCTACACCTTC. Residues: CASIPALEGDYGYTF.

Only one count was recorded for this clone. The chain links TRBV6-4 to TRBJ2-3, with 9 bases matching TRBD1. V shed 4 bases and J 4 bases; nucleotides not matched to a gene: 3. This CDR3 comprises 14 residues. Germline lookup yields CDR1 MRHNA and CDR2 SNTAGT. CDR3 in amino acids: CASSGTGDADTQYF. CDR3 sequence (DNA): TGTGCCAGCAGTGGGACAGGGGACGCAGATACGCAGTATTTT.

The J gene is TRBJ2-7, the V gene TRBV30; 7 nucleotides agree with TRBD1. The germline CDR1 and CDR2 sequences are GTSNPN and SVGIG (reference sequence). The CDR3 runs to 14 residues. V gave up 1 base and J gave up 3 bases; unmatched junction bases: 6. CDR3 region: CAWSDRDSGYEQYF. DNA for the CDR3: TGTGCCTGGAGTGACCGGGACAGCGGCTACGAGCAGTACTTC.

This clone has only one observation. The V call is TRBV7-9, the J call TRBJ2-3; 9 positions match TRBD2. Germline V CDR1 and CDR2: SEHNR, FQNEAQ (reference sequence). The CDR3 is 16 amino acids. After removal of 2 bases from V and 4 bases from J, the junction contained 7 bases not matched to a gene. In nucleotides, the CDR3 is TGTGCCAGCAGCTTAACGCTAGCGGGGTTGTCAGATACGCAGTATTTT. Translating it yields CASSLTLAGLSDTQYF.

V is TRBV5-4 and J is TRBJ1-2; tentative D call: TRBD1 (5 bases). V was pared by 0 bases and J by 7 bases, with 7 bases between. CDR1 SGHNT and CDR2 YYREEE come from the germline V gene (reference sequence). The length of the CDR3 is 12 residues. DNA of the CDR3: TGTGCCAGCAGCTTGGGTAGGGGTGGCTACACCTTC. This translates into CASSLGRGGYTF.

The chain carries TRBV5-6 and TRBJ1-1; tentatively, D is TRBD1 (6 bases). CDR3 size: 18 residues. The ends were cut back, 0 bases at V and 8 bases at J, with 26 bases in the middle. CDR1 is SGHDT and CDR2 is YYEEEE in the germline V gene. DNA for the CDR3: TGTGCCAGCAGCTTGGTGCATGGTGGGGGCTCCGCAGCGCAAGAAGCTTTCTTT. It yields the protein CASSLVHGGGSAAQEAFF.

This sequence joins TRBV4-2 and TRBJ1-6; 10 bases agree with TRBD1. This CDR3 spans 16 amino acids. V lost 0 bases and J lost 5; bases outside the gene matches: 1. Germline CDR1 LGHNA, CDR2 YNFKEQ. The DNA for the CDR3 is TGTGCCAGCAGCCAAGATGGGACAGGGGATAATTCACCCCTCCACTTT. Amino acids: CASSQDGTGDNSPLHF.

The CDR3 sequence: CASSEALRQGDEQFF. The CDR3 region has the DNA TGTGCCAGCAGTGAAGCCTTAAGACAGGGAGATGAGCAGTTCTTC. The chain recombines TRBV6-1 with TRBJ2-1, with 7 positions matching TRBD1. Germline CDR1 is MNHNS and CDR2 is SASEGT. V dropped 0 bases and J dropped 8; count of bases not matched to a gene: 7. The CDR3 runs 15 residues.

The chain uses TRBV25-1 and TRBJ1-1; possible D gene TRBD1, 5 bases. V shed 7 bases and J shed 6 bases, with 9 bases lying between them. This CDR3 spans 11 amino acids. Germline V gene lookup returns CDR1 MGHDK and CDR2 SYGVNS. CDR3 sequence reads: CASIRGPEAFF. In DNA form, the CDR3 reads TGTGCCAGCATAAGGGGTCCTGAAGCTTTCTTT.